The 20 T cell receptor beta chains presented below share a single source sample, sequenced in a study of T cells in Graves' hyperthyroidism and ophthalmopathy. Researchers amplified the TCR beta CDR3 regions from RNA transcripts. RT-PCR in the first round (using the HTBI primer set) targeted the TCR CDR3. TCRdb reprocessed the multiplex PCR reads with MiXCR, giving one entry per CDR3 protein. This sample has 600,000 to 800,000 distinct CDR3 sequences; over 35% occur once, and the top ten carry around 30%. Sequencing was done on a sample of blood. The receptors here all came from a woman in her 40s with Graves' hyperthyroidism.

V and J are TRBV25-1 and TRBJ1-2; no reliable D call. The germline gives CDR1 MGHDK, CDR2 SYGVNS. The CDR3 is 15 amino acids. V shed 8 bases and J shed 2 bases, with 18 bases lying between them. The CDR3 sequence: CASSPRVLSNYGYTF. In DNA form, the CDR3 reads TGTGCCAGCTCACCACGGGTACTCTCAAACTATGGCTACACCTTC.

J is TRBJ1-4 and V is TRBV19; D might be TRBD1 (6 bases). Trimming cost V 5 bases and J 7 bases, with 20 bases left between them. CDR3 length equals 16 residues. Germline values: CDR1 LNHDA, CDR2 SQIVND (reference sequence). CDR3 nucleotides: TGTGCCAGTAGTGCCACTCTTGGGGGGCAAACTGAAAAACTGTTTTTT. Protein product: CASSATLGGQTEKLFF.

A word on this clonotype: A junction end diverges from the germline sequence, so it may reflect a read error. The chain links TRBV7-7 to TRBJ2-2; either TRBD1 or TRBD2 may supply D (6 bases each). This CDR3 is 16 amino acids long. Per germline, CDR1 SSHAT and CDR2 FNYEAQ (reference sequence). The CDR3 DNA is TGTGCTAGCAGCCAGGAGGGGGGCTGGAACACCGGGGAGCTGTTTTTT. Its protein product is CASSQEGGWNTGELFF. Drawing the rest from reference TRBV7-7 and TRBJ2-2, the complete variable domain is GAGVSQSPRYKVTKRGQDVTLRCDPISSHATLYWYQQALGQGPEFLTYFNYEAQPDKSGLPSDRFSAERPEGSISTLTIQRTEQRDSAMYRCASSQEGGWNTGELFFGEGSRLTVL.

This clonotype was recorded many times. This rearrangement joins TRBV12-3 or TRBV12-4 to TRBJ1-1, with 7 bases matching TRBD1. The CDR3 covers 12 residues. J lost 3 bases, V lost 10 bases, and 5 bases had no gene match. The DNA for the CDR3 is TGTGCCACGCACCAGGGGGACACTGAAGCTTTCTTT. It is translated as CATHQGDTEAFF.

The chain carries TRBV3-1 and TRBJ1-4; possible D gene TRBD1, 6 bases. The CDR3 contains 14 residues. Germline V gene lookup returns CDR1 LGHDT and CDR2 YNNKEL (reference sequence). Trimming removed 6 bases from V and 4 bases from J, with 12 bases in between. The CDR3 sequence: CASRQTGFNEKLFF. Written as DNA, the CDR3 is TGTGCCAGCAGACAGACAGGCTTTAATGAAAAACTGTTTTTT.

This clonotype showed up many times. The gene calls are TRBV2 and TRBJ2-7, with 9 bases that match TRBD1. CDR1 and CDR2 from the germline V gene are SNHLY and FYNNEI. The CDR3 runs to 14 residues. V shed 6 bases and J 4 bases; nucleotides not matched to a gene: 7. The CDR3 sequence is CASSAGQGFYEQYF. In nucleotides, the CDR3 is TGTGCCAGCAGCGCCGGACAGGGGTTTTACGAGCAGTACTTC.

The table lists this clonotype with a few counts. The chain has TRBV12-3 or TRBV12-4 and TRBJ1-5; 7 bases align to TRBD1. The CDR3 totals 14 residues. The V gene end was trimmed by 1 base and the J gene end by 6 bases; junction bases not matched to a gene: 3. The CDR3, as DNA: TGTGCCAGCAGTTTAGGCAGGGGGACTCAGCCCCAGCATTTT. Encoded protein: CASSLGRGTQPQHF.

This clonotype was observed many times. The CDR3 region has the DNA TGCAGTGTATGTTATAGCAATCAGCCCCAGCATTTT. Its translation: CSVCYSNQPQHF. V usage is TRBV20-1 and J usage is TRBJ1-5; D is ambiguous. The CDR3 has 12 amino acids. From germline, CDR1 is DFQATT and CDR2 SNEGSKA (reference sequence). Trimming shortened V by 7 bases and J by 0 bases, and 7 bases separated the two germline ends.

CDR3 sequence: CASSLRGPSRGYTF. The CDR3 region has the DNA TGTGCCAGCAGTTTACGCGGTCCTTCACGCGGCTACACCTTC. The J gene is TRBJ1-2, the V gene TRBV7-9; D ambiguous. V was clipped by 6 bases and J by 8 bases, with 19 bases between them. Germline lookup yields CDR1 SEHNR and CDR2 FQNEAQ (reference sequence). CDR3 size: 14 residues.

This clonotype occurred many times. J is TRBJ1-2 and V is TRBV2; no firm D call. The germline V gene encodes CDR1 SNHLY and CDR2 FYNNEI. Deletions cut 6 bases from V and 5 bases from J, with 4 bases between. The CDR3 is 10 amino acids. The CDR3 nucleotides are TGTGCCAGCAGGGGTTATGGCTACACCTTC. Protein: CASRGYGYTF.

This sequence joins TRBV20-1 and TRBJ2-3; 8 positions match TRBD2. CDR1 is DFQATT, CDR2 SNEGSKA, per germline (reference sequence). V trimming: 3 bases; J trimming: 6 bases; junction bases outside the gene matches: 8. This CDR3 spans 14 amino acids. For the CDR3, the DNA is TGCAGTGCTAGGTCAGCGGGGGTTTCGGATACGCAGTATTTT. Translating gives CSARSAGVSDTQYF.

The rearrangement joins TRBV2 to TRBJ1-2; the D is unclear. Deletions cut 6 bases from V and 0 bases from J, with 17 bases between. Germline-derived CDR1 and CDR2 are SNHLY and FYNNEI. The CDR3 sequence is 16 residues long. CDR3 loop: CASSPRTLRSNYGYTF. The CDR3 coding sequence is TGTGCCAGCAGCCCACGGACCCTGAGGTCTAACTATGGCTACACCTTC.

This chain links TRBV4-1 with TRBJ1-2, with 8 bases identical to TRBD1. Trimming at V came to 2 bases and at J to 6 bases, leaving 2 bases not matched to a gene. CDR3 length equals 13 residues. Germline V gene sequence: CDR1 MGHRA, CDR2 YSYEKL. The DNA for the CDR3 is TGCGCCAGCAGCCAATTGACAGGGGATGGCTACACCTTC. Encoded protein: CASSQLTGDGYTF.

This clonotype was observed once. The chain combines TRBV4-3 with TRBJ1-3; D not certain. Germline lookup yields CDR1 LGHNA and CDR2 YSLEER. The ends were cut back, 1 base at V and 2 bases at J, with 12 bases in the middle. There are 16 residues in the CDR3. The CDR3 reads CASSQALRAPGNTIYF. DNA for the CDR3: TGCGCCAGCAGCCAAGCCCTACGTGCCCCTGGAAACACCATATATTTT.

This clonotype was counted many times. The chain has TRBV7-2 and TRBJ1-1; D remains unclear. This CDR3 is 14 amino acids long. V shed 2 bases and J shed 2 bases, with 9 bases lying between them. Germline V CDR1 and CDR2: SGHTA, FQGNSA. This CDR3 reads CASSLRKDNTEAFF. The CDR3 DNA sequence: TGTGCCAGCAGCTTAAGGAAAGATAACACTGAAGCTTTCTTT. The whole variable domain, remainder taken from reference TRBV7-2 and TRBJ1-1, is GAGVSQSPSNKVTEKGKDVELRCDPISGHTALYWYRQSLGQGLEFLIYFQGNSAPDKSGLPSDRFSAERTGGSVSTLTIQRTQQEDSAVYLCASSLRKDNTEAFFGQGTRLTVV.

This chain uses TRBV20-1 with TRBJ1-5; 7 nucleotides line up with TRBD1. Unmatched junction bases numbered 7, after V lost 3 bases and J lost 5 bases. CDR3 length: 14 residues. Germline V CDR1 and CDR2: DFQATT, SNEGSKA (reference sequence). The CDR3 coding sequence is TGCAGTGCTAGGGTGGGCGGGACAGATCAGCCCCAGCATTTT. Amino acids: CSARVGGTDQPQHF.

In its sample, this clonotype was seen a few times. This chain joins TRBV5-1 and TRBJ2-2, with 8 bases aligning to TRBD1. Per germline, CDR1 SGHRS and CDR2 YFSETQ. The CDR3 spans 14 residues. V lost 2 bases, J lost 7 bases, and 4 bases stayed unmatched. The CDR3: CASSLGQGGGELFF. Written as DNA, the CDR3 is TGCGCCAGCAGCTTAGGACAGGGAGGCGGGGAGCTGTTTTTT.

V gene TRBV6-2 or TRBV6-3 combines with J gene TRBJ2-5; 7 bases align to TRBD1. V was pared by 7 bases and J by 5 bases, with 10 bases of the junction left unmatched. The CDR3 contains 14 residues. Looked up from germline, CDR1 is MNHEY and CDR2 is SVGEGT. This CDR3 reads CASNRHRGDETQYF. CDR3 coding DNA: TGTGCCAGCAACAGACACAGGGGAGACGAGACCCAGTACTTC.

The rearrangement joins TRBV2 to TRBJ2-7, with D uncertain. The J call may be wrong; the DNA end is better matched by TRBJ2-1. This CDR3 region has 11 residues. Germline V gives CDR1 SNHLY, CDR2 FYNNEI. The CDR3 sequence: CASRIESEQFF. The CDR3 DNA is TGTGCCAGCAGGATCGAGTCTGAGCAGTTCTTC.

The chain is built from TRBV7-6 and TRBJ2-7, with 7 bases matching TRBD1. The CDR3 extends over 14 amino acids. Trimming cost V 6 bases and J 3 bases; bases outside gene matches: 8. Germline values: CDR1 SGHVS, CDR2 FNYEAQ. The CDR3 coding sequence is TGTGCCAGCAGGGCCGGGACAGAATTCTACGAGCAGTACTTC. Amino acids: CASRAGTEFYEQYF.